Below, 32 T cell receptor beta chains from the same sample are listed, as sequenced in a study of T cells in Graves' hyperthyroidism and ophthalmopathy. RNA transcripts gave rise to amplified TCR beta CDR3 regions. TCR CDR3 regions were first amplified by RT-PCR with HTBI primers. Via MiXCR, TCRdb re-called the multiplex PCR reads, giving one row per CDR3 protein. Altogether about 710,000 distinct CDR3 sequences are present, approximately 16% being singletons, with the ten largest covering roughly 8%. The material sequenced was blood. The receptors here all came from a man in his late teens or twenties with Graves' hyperthyroidism.

This clonotype was seen many times. This chain links TRBV7-8 with TRBJ1-1; 7 positions match TRBD1. Germline CDR1 SGHVS, CDR2 FQNEAQ. Losses at the gene ends were 5 bases for V and 1 base for J; bases not matched to a gene: 4. The CDR3 extends over 14 amino acids. This CDR3 is CASSLRTGNTEAFF. CDR3 bases: TGTGCCAGCAGCCTCAGGACAGGGAACACTGAAGCTTTCTTT.

This clonotype showed up many times. The J gene is TRBJ2-1, the V gene TRBV30; a weak D match, TRBD2 (5 bases). V was cut by 0 bases and J by 3 bases, with 15 bases left in between. The CDR3 spans 16 residues. Germline values: CDR1 GTSNPN, CDR2 SVGIG (reference sequence). CDR3 region: CAWSVRDGSLYNEQFF. The CDR3 DNA sequence: TGTGCCTGGAGTGTACGTGATGGGAGCCTCTACAATGAGCAGTTCTTC.

There are many counts of this clonotype. The chain is built from TRBV6-2 or TRBV6-3 and TRBJ2-5; D gene unclear. The CDR3 runs to 13 residues. CDR1 and CDR2 from the germline V gene are MNHEY and SVGEGT. The ends were cut back, 4 bases at V and 2 bases at J, with 8 bases in the middle. CDR3 protein: CASSSGAQETQYF. In nucleotides, the CDR3 is TGTGCCAGCAGTTCTGGTGCGCAAGAGACCCAGTACTTC.

This clonotype was seen many times. The chain recombines TRBV7-8 with TRBJ2-4; possible D gene TRBD1, 5 bases. V was shortened by 5 bases and J by 6 bases, with 23 bases between the two germline ends. Germline V CDR1 and CDR2: SGHVS, FQNEAQ. The CDR3 runs to 17 residues. Written as DNA, the CDR3 is TGTGCCAGCAGCCCCCCTAGGGCAGGGAAGCGAGGAAACATTCAGTACTTC. As protein: CASSPPRAGKRGNIQYF.

The V gene is TRBV18, the J gene TRBJ1-5; D is ambiguous. The V end was cut by 4 bases, the J end by 0 bases, with 16 bases between. The CDR3 sequence is 17 residues long. Germline loops: CDR1 KGHSH, CDR2 LQKENI. CDR3: CASSHAAGYNSNQPQHF. The CDR3, as DNA: TGTGCCAGCTCACACGCCGCGGGATACAATAGCAATCAGCCCCAGCATTTT.

In its sample, this clonotype was seen many times. This chain links TRBV7-9 with TRBJ2-7; D not resolved. With 5 bases removed from V and 7 bases from J, the gap between germline ends came to 15 bases. From germline, CDR1 is SEHNR and CDR2 FQNEAQ (reference sequence). This CDR3 contains 13 residues. In DNA form, the CDR3 reads TGTGCCAGCAGCCCCGGCAGCCTCGGGGAGCAGTACTTC. Protein product: CASSPGSLGEQYF.

In its sample, this clonotype was seen many times. The rearrangement uses TRBV9 and TRBJ1-5; D unclear. V lost 2 bases to trimming and J lost 5 bases, with 8 bases between them. The CDR3 sequence is 13 residues long. Per germline, CDR1 SGDLS and CDR2 YYNGEE. The CDR3 region has the DNA TGTGCCAGCAGCGTCGACACGCATCAGCCCCAGCATTTT. Protein sequence: CASSVDTHQPQHF.

This clonotype has ten or more counts. This chain connects TRBV2 to TRBJ2-1; 11 nucleotides line up with TRBD1. With 6 bases clipped from V and 2 bases from J, the junction kept 3 bases outside the gene matches. The CDR3 runs 15 residues. CDR1 SNHLY and CDR2 FYNNEI come from the germline V gene. For the CDR3, the DNA is TGTGCCAGCAGGGGACAGGGGGTTCCCTACAATGAGCAGTTCTTC. It yields the protein CASRGQGVPYNEQFF.

The chain uses TRBV18 and TRBJ2-5; TRBD2 agrees at 14 bases. CDR3 length: 17 residues. V lost 3 bases, J lost 4 bases, and 7 bases stayed unmatched. The germline CDR1 and CDR2 sequences are KGHSH and LQKENI. Written as DNA, the CDR3 is TGTGCCAGCTCACCTTCAAAGGGACTAGCGGGAGCAGAGACCCAGTACTTC. It translates to CASSPSKGLAGAETQYF. Full variable domain (remainder filled in from reference TRBV18 and TRBJ2-5): NAGVMQNPRHLVRRRGQEARLRCSPMKGHSHVYWYRQLPEEGLKFMVYLQKENIIDESGMPKERFSAEFPKEGPSILRIQQVVRGDSAAYFCASSPSKGLAGAETQYFGPGTRLLVL.

This clonotype was observed many times. This chain links TRBV20-1 with TRBJ1-1; TRBD1 aligns across 7 bases. The CDR3 sequence is 13 residues long. CDR1 is DFQATT, CDR2 SNEGSKA, per germline (reference sequence). V trimming: 5 bases; J trimming: 6 bases; junction bases outside the gene matches: 9. The CDR3: CSAFDRVFSEAFF. The CDR3 coding sequence is TGCAGTGCTTTCGACAGGGTTTTTTCTGAAGCTTTCTTT.

This clonotype was seen a handful of times. V is TRBV7-9 and J is TRBJ1-1, with TRBD1 as a possible D gene (5 bases). With 2 bases removed from V and 0 bases from J, the gap between germline ends came to 19 bases. CDR3 length equals 18 residues. Germline V lookup: CDR1 SEHNR, CDR2 FQNEAQ (reference sequence). The CDR3 here is CASSLLKGRVAMNTEAFF. CDR3 nucleotide sequence: TGTGCCAGCAGCTTACTAAAGGGGCGCGTTGCCATGAACACTGAAGCTTTCTTT.

This clonotype was recorded a few times. The CDR3 reads CASSVVGRGLQETQYF. The CDR3 coding sequence is TGTGCCAGCAGCGTAGTGGGAAGGGGGCTGCAAGAGACCCAGTACTTC. The V and J genes are TRBV9 and TRBJ2-5, with 7 bases lining up with TRBD1. This CDR3 contains 16 residues. V shed 0 bases and J 2 bases; nucleotides not matched to a gene: 7. Germline CDR1 reads SGDLS; CDR2 reads YYNGEE.

The chain combines TRBV19 with TRBJ2-1; D gene unclear. Looked up from germline, CDR1 is LNHDA and CDR2 is SQIVND (reference sequence). The V end lost 0 bases, the J end lost 4 bases, and 7 bases lay between the germline ends. CDR3 length: 14 residues. The CDR3 loop is CASSIEMGYNEQFF. The CDR3 region has the DNA TGTGCCAGTAGTATAGAGATGGGATACAATGAGCAGTTCTTC. Supplemented by reference TRBV19 and TRBJ2-1, the full variable domain reads DGGITQSPKYLFRKEGQNVTLSCEQNLNHDAMYWYRQDPGQGLRLIYYSQIVNDFQKGDIAEGYSVSREKKESFPLTVTSAQKNPTAFYLCASSIEMGYNEQFFGPGTRLTVL.

This clonotype appeared many times. V and J are TRBV10-1 and TRBJ2-6; D not certain. This CDR3 spans 13 amino acids. CDR1 is WNHNN and CDR2 is SYGVQD in the germline V gene (reference sequence). The V and J ends lost 0 bases and 4 bases respectively, with 1 base between them. The CDR3 nucleotides read TGCGCCAGCAGTGAGTCCGGGGCCAACGTCCTGACTTTC. Its translation is CASSESGANVLTF.

This clonotype was seen a few times. The chain joins TRBV28 to TRBJ2-5; D may be TRBD2 (6 bases). The CDR3 has 14 residues. Trimming took 6 bases from V and 0 from J, leaving 11 bases between them. Looked up from germline, CDR1 is MDHEN and CDR2 is SYDVKM. CDR3 sequence (DNA): TGTGCCAGCAGGGCGGGAAGTAACCAAGAGACCCAGTACTTC. This gives the protein CASRAGSNQETQYF.

The genes are TRBV9 and TRBJ1-2; the D gene is possibly TRBD1 (5 bases). Trimming shortened V by 0 bases and J by 1 base, and 13 bases separated the two germline ends. The CDR3 extends over 16 amino acids. Germline CDR1 and CDR2: SGDLS and YYNGEE. CDR3 sequence reads: CASSVGPIDSNYGYTF. CDR3 bases: TGTGCCAGCAGCGTAGGACCCATCGACAGTAACTATGGCTACACCTTC.

This chain uses TRBV24-1 with TRBJ2-3; 7 nucleotides align to TRBD2. CDR1 and CDR2 (germline): KGHDR, SFDVKD. This CDR3 is built from 18 residues. J lost 4 bases, V lost 0 bases, and 12 bases had no gene match. The CDR3 DNA is TGTGCCACCAGTGATTTGCGTCCGGGGGGAGTCGGCGCAGATACGCAGTATTTT. This translates into CATSDLRPGGVGADTQYF.

The chain combines TRBV20-1 with TRBJ2-5; 7 bases match TRBD2. The CDR3 has 15 residues. The junction had 5 bases not matched to a gene; V was cut back by 1 base and J by 0 bases. Germline V gene data show CDR1 as DFQATT and CDR2 as SNEGSKA (reference sequence). In DNA, the CDR3 is TGCAGTGCTAGAGTACCGGGAGGCAACCAAGAGACCCAGTACTTC. Its translation: CSARVPGGNQETQYF.

This clonotype was found many times. The rearrangement links TRBV7-9 to TRBJ1-2, with D maybe TRBD1 (6 bases). The germline V gene encodes CDR1 SEHNR and CDR2 FQNEAQ (reference sequence). CDR3 length equals 15 residues. V lost 3 bases and J 3 bases, leaving 14 bases between the germline ends. CDR3 in DNA: TGTGCCAGCAGCTTTCCCGTCGGGGGCGACTATGGCTACACCTTC. This gives the protein CASSFPVGGDYGYTF.

This clonotype was found many times. This rearrangement joins TRBV28 to TRBJ1-2; D perhaps matches TRBD1 (6 bases). Germline V gene data show CDR1 as MDHEN and CDR2 as SYDVKM. The CDR3 consists of 11 residues. Trimming removed 5 bases from V and 6 bases from J, with 7 bases in between. CDR3 protein: CASSRQDGYTF. The CDR3 DNA reads TGTGCCAGCAGTAGACAGGATGGCTACACCTTC.

The chain carries TRBV6-1 and TRBJ1-2; perhaps TRBD1 as D (5 bases). Germline V CDR1 and CDR2: MNHNS, SASEGT. The CDR3 has 14 amino acids. V lost 6 bases and J 4 bases, leaving 15 bases between the germline ends. The CDR3 region is CASSGAGDLYGYTF. As DNA, the CDR3 is TGTGCCAGCAGCGGGGCCGGGGACCTCTATGGCTACACCTTC.

This clonotype was counted many times. The V gene is TRBV20-1, the J gene TRBJ2-3; TRBD1 agrees at 8 bases. The CDR3 has 15 residues. V lost 6 bases to trimming and J lost 0 bases; unmatched junction nucleotides: 8. Germline V lookup: CDR1 DFQATT, CDR2 SNEGSKA (reference sequence). The CDR3 protein is CSAIEWDRSTDTQYF. Here the CDR3 DNA reads TGCAGTGCAATAGAGTGGGACAGGAGCACAGATACGCAGTATTTT.

This clonotype was observed at least ten times. The chain employs TRBV6-1 and TRBJ2-7; 10 nucleotides line up with TRBD1. V lost 6 bases to trimming and J lost 5 bases; unmatched junction nucleotides: 1. Germline V gene lookup returns CDR1 MNHNS and CDR2 SASEGT. This CDR3 region has 12 residues. The CDR3 bases are TGTGCCAGCAGGACAGGGGGCGACGAGCAGTACTTC. This sequence encodes CASRTGGDEQYF.

This clonotype was counted many times. CDR3 sequence reads: CASSEGTSRLNEQFF. The CDR3 DNA reads TGTGCCAGCAGTGAGGGAACTAGTAGGTTAAATGAGCAGTTCTTC. J is TRBJ2-1 and V is TRBV2; D perhaps matches TRBD2 (5 bases). The germline gives CDR1 SNHLY, CDR2 FYNNEI. Trimming took off 3 bases at V and 7 bases at J, with 16 bases between the two ends. This CDR3 comprises 15 residues. The whole variable domain, filled in from reference TRBV2 and TRBJ2-1, reads EPEVTQTPSHQVTQMGQEVILRCVPISNHLYFYWYRQILGQKVEFLVSFYNNEISEKSEIFDDQFSVERPDGSNFTLKIRSTKLEDSAMYFCASSEGTSRLNEQFFGPGTRLTVL.

V gene TRBV20-1 combines with J gene TRBJ2-2; 10 bases are shared with TRBD2. Germline loops: CDR1 DFQATT, CDR2 SNEGSKA (reference sequence). The CDR3 spans 15 residues. V lost 5 bases to trimming and J lost 5 bases; unmatched junction nucleotides: 8. This CDR3 is CSARGLADQTGELFF. The CDR3 bases are TGCAGTGCTCGAGGACTAGCGGACCAGACCGGGGAGCTGTTTTTT.

This chain connects TRBV7-9 to TRBJ1-5; D uncertain. V was shortened by 6 bases and J by 8 bases, with 14 bases between the two germline ends. The CDR3 runs 13 residues. Germline CDR1 is SEHNR and CDR2 is FQNEAQ (reference sequence). In DNA, the CDR3 is TGTGCCAGCAGTCCCGGCAGTGGGGAGCCCCAGCATTTT. It translates to CASSPGSGEPQHF. Looking up the rest from reference TRBV7-9 and TRBJ1-5 gives the full variable domain: DTGVSQNPRHKITKRGQNVTFRCDPISEHNRLYWYRQTLGQGPEFLTYFQNEAQLEKSRLLSDRFSAERPKGSFSTLEIQRTEQGDSAMYLCASSPGSGEPQHFGDGTRLSIL.

Many counts were recorded for this clonotype. The chain has TRBV7-3 and TRBJ2-1, with 9 bases matching TRBD2. V dropped 0 bases and J dropped 6; count of bases not matched to a gene: 6. CDR1 is SGHTA and CDR2 is FQGTGA in the germline V gene. This CDR3 comprises 16 residues. CDR3 DNA: TGTGCCAGCAGCTTAACTAGCGGGAGTAGGGGCAATGAGCAGTTCTTC. This codes for CASSLTSGSRGNEQFF.

This chain links TRBV29-1 with TRBJ1-1; TRBD1 is a possible D gene (6 bases). V was clipped by 5 bases and J by 4 bases, with 14 bases between them. CDR1 and CDR2 (germline): SQVTM, ANQGSEA. This CDR3 comprises 13 residues. CDR3 coding DNA: TGCAGCGTTCACAGGGATATGGGCACTGAAGCTTTCTTT. It is translated as CSVHRDMGTEAFF.

This clonotype was seen at least ten times. The genes are TRBV3-1 and TRBJ2-7; TRBD1 might be the D (6 bases). This CDR3 has 15 amino acids. V was clipped by 4 bases and J by 2 bases, with 15 bases between them. From germline, CDR1 is LGHDT and CDR2 YNNKEL (reference sequence). The CDR3 loop reads CASSPYQGGTYEQYF. CDR3 bases: TGTGCCAGCAGCCCCTACCAAGGGGGAACCTACGAGCAGTACTTC.

V and J are TRBV2 and TRBJ1-6; D unresolved. This CDR3 comprises 12 residues. Trimming cost V 4 bases and J 8 bases, with 6 bases left between them. CDR1 and CDR2 from the germline V gene are SNHLY and FYNNEI. DNA of the CDR3: TGTGCCAGCAGTGCTGGGGATTCACCCCTCCACTTT. Translated, it gives CASSAGDSPLHF.

This clonotype was detected many times. This rearrangement joins TRBV7-2 to TRBJ2-3; D might be TRBD2 (6 bases). The germline CDR1 and CDR2 sequences are SGHTA and FQGNSA. V was cut by 2 bases and J by 6 bases, with 15 bases left in between. The CDR3 totals 15 residues. CDR3: CASSLLASPADTQYF. CDR3 DNA sequence: TGTGCCAGCAGCTTACTAGCGTCCCCGGCGGATACGCAGTATTTT.

This clonotype has only a few counts. This chain uses TRBV2 with TRBJ2-2, with TRBD1 as a possible D gene (6 bases). Germline CDR1 and CDR2: SNHLY and FYNNEI. Trimming took 4 bases from V and 2 from J, leaving 11 bases between them. The CDR3 has 15 amino acids. CDR3 amino acids: CASSGGRGNTGELFF. CDR3 nucleotide sequence: TGTGCCAGCAGTGGAGGCAGGGGAAACACCGGGGAGCTGTTTTTT.